This T cell receptor beta chain comes out of a study of neoadjuvant anti-PD-1 for oral cavity cancer (dated by TCRdb to the early 2020s). About the study as a whole: Before undergoing curative-intent surgical resection, most patients got three to four biweekly nivolumab doses at 3 mg/kg. Patients without progression received a fourth nivolumab dose around day 43 and underwent definitive surgical resection on days 50-56. Under RECIST 1.1, patients with complete response, partial response or stable disease were classed as responders, and patients with progression were classed as non-responders. The parent correlative cohort had about a dozen patients and a response rate of over 25%.

The paper as a whole reports these results and caveats: A higher pretreatment blood Treg/Th17 ratio correlated with both higher pretreatment blood TCRbeta clonality and lower post-treatment tumor TCRbeta clonality. After neoadjuvant nivolumab, T cell clonality (Gini index) in PBMCs was significantly higher in non-responders than in responders. The TCR analyses had only a few patients in each response group, and the authors called for validation in larger cohorts.

From its cysteine to its phenylalanine, the CDR3 spans 14 amino acids. The read is trimmed to its CDR3 DNA, 42 bases read in frame from base 1. At the junction V is shortened by 7 bases and J by 4 bases; bases outside the gene matches: 7. CDR1 MNHEY and CDR2 SVGAGI were looked up in the germline V gene. For this clone: The antigen this receptor binds is unknown. Base quality data are lacking; no much larger clone is found one base away.

For deep sequencing of PBMC libraries, mostly about 450 ng of input genomic DNA was used, and six replicates were run per sample. Following the manufacturer's instructions, the team built TCRbeta libraries using the immunoSEQ hsTCRbeta kit. The finished libraries were brought together in one pool at approximately 3 nM, which was then read using an Illumina NovaSeq 6000 S4 flow cell. The paper's data handling went like this. The immunoSEQ Analyzer was used for raw data preprocessing and quality control. The analysis was restricted to productive rearrangements, with each unique CDR3 amino acid sequence defining a clonotype. Repertoire clonality was estimated as the Gini-Simpson index, which was calculated using the R package tcR. Gini indices were compared with Student's t test, and associations with tumor size change were assessed by Pearson correlation. What TCRdb holds here is the immuneACCESS table cut down to in-frame rearrangements. Part of the clones is not present; checked against another copy, under half of the missing clones reflect an unresolved V gene, and the others are unexplained. V, J and clone size are those of that table, while D and trimming were read from the DNA. This sample comprises about 72,000 clones, more than 75% of them detected only once. The top ten constitute 3% to 3.5% of the sample.

Per the publication, the time point label means: after neoadjuvant nivolumab, at surgical resection. Patients had been newly diagnosed with stage II-IVA oral cavity squamous cell carcinoma, and no prior systemic or radiation treatment had been given to the patients. The cohort consisted of patients with HPV-negative, locally advanced oral cavity squamous cell carcinoma. No culture maintenance or expansion was done, as the peripheral blood mononuclear cells went straight to analysis. The samples were drawn from a longitudinal correlative study tied to a single-arm phase II trial testing neoadjuvant nivolumab in oral cavity squamous cell carcinoma. Genomic DNA-based TCRbeta sequencing was performed on subject-matched pre- and post-treatment PBMCs and tumors from three responders and three non-responders. Peripheral blood mononuclear cells were collected before nivolumab treatment and were collected again after treatment, at the time of surgery. The Maxwell RSC DNA from Cells kit was used to extract genomic DNA from PBMCs.

The sequencing used PBMCs, collected after nivolumab (anti-PD-1) treatment. The V and J genes are TRBV6-5 and TRBJ2-7, with 10 bases aligning to TRBD2. The clonotype was recovered from a person between 40 and 80 years old with oral cavity squamous cell carcinoma. CDR3 region: CASTPGLASYEQYF. DNA sequence: TGTGCCAGCACCCCGGGACTAGCGTCTTACGAGCAGTACTTC.